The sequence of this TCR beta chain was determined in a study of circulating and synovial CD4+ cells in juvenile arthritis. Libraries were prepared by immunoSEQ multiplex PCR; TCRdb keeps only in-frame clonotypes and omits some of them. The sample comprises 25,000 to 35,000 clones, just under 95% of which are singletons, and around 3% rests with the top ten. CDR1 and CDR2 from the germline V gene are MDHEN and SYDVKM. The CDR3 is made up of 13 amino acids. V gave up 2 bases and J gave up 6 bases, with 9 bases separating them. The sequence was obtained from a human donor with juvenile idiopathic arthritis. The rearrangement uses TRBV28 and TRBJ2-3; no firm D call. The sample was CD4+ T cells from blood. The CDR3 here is CASSLEWADTQYF. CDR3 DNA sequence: TGTGCCAGCAGTTTAGAGTGGGCCGATACGCAGTATTTT. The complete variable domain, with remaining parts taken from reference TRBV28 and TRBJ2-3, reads DVKVTQSSRYLVKRTGEKVFLECVQDMDHENMFWYRQDPGLGLRLIYFSYDVKMKEKGDIPEGYSVSREKKERFSLILESASTNQTSMYLCASSLEWADTQYFGPGTRLTVL.